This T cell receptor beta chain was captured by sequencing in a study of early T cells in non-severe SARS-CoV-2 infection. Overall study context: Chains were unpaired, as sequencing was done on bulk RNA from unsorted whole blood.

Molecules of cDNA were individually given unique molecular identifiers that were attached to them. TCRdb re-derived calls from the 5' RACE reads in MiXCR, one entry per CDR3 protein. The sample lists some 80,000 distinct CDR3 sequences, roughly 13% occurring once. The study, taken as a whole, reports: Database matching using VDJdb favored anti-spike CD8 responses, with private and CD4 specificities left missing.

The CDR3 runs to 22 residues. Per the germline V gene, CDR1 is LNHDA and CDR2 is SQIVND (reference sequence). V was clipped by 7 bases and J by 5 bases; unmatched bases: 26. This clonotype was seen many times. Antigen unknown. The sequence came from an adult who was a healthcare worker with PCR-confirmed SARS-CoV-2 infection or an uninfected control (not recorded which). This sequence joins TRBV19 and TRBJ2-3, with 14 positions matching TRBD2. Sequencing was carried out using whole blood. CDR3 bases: TGTGCCAGTACCACACACCGAGGCGCCCTTTCCTGGACTAGCGGGGGGAAAGATACGCAGTATTTT. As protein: CASTTHRGALSWTSGGKDTQYF.